Below, 2 T cell receptor beta chains from the same sample are listed, as sequenced in a study of OX40 agonist ivuxolimab in advanced cancers. Repertoires were generated with immunoSEQ multiplex PCR, while TCRdb's copy carries only in-frame clones and drops some. This table has fewer than 60,000 clones, 80% appearing once. The source material was CD4+ or CD8+ T cells sorted from blood, sampled in a trial of the OX40 agonist ivuxolimab. Source of these receptors: an adult with an advanced solid tumor such as melanoma, head and neck, liver or kidney cancer.

This chain links TRBV7-9 with TRBJ2-1; 11 positions match TRBD2. Trimming removed 5 bases from V and 0 bases from J; junction bases left unmatched: 12. The CDR3 consists of 19 residues. The germline V gene has CDR1 SEHNR and CDR2 FQNEAQ (reference sequence). The DNA of the CDR3 is TGTGCCAGCAGCGAACGAGTCCCCGGGACTAGCGGCTCCTACAATGAGCAGTTCTTC. The encoded protein is CASSERVPGTSGSYNEQFF. Together with reference TRBV7-9 and TRBJ2-1, the CDR3 gives the full variable domain: DTGVSQNPRHKITKRGQNVTFRCDPISEHNRLYWYRQTLGQGPEFLTYFQNEAQLEKSRLLSDRFSAERPKGSFSTLEIQRTEQGDSAMYLCASSERVPGTSGSYNEQFFGPGTRLTVL.

CDR3 region: CASARVAHLSPTNEQYF. The CDR3 DNA sequence: TGTGCCAGCGCGAGGGTCGCACATTTGAGTCCTACGAACGAGCAGTACTTC. The chain recombines TRBV18 with TRBJ2-7; D possibly corresponds to TRBD2 (5 bases). Trimming shortened V by 8 bases and J by 5 bases, and 28 bases separated the two germline ends. The CDR3 is 17 residues long. Germline CDR1 reads KGHSH; CDR2 reads LQKENI. Full variable domain (outside the CDR3, taken from reference TRBV18 and TRBJ2-7): NAGVMQNPRHLVRRRGQEARLRCSPMKGHSHVYWYRQLPEEGLKFMVYLQKENIIDESGMPKERFSAEFPKEGPSILRIQQVVRGDSAAYFCASARVAHLSPTNEQYFGPGTRLTVT.